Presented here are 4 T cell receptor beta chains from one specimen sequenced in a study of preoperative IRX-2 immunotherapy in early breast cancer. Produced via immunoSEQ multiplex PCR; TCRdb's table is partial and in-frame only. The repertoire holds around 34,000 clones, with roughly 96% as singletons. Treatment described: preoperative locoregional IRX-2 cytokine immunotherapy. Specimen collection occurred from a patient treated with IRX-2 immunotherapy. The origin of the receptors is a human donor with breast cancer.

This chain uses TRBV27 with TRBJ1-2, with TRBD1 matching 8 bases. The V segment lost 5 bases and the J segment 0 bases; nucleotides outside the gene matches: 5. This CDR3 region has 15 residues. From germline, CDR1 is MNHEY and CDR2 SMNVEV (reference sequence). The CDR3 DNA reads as TGTGCCAGCAGTCTCGGACAGGGCACTAACTATGGCTACACCTTC. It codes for CASSLGQGTNYGYTF.

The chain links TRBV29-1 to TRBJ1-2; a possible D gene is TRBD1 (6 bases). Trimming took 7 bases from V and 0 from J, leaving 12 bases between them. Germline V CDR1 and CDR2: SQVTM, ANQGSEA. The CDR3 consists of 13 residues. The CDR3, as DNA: TGCAGCGGCCTGACAGGCTCTAACTATGGCTACACCTTC. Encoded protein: CSGLTGSNYGYTF.

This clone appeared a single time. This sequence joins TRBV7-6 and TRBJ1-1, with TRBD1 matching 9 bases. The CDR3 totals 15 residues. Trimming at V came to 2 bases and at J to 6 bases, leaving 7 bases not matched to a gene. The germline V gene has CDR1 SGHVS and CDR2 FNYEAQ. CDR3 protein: CASSLSPGQGAEAFF. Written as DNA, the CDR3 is TGTGCCAGCAGCTTATCCCCGGGACAGGGCGCTGAAGCTTTCTTT.

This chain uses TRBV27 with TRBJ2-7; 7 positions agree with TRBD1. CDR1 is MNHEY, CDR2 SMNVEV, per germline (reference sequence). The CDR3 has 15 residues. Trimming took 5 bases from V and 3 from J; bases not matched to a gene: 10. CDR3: CASSPSVGGSYEQYF. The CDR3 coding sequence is TGTGCCAGCAGTCCTTCGGTAGGGGGCAGCTACGAGCAGTACTTC.